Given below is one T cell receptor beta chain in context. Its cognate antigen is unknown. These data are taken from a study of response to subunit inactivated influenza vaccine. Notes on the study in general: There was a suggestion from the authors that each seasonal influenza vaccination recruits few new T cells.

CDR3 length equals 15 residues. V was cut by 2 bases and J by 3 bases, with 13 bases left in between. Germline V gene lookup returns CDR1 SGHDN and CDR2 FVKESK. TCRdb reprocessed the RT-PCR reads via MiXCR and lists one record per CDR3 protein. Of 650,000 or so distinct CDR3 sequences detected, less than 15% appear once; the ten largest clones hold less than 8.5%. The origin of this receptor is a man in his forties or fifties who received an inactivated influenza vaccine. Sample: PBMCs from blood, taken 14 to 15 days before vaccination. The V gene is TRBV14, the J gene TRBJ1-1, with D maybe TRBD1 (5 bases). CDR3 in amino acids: CASSQRQLKDTEAFF. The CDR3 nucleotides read TGTGCCAGCAGCCAACGACAGCTGAAGGACACTGAAGCTTTCTTT.